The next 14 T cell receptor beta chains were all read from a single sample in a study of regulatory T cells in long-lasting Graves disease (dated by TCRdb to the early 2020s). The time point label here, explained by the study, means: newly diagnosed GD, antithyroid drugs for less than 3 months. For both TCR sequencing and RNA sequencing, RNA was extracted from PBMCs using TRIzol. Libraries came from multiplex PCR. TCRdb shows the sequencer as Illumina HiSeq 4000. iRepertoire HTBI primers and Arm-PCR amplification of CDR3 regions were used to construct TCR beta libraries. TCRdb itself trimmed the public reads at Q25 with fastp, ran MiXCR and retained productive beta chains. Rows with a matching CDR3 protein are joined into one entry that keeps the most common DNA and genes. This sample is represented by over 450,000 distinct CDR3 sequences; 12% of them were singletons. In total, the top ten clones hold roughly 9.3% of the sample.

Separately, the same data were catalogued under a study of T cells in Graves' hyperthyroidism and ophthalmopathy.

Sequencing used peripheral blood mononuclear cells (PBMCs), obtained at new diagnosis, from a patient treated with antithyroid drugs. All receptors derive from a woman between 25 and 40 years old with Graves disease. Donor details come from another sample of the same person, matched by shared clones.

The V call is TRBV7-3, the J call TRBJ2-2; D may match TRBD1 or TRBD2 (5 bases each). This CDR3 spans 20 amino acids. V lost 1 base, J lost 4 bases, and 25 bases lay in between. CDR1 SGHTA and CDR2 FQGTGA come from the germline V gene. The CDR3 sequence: CASSLRGSVTGAGRTGELFF. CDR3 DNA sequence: TGTGCCAGCAGCTTAAGGGGATCGGTAACCGGGGCAGGGCGCACCGGGGAGCTGTTTTTT.

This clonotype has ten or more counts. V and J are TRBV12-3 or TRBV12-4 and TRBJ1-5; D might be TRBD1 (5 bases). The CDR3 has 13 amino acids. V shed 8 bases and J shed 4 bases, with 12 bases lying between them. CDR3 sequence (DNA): TGTGCCAGCTCGCCTACAGGAAATCAGCCCCAGCATTTT. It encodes CASSPTGNQPQHF.

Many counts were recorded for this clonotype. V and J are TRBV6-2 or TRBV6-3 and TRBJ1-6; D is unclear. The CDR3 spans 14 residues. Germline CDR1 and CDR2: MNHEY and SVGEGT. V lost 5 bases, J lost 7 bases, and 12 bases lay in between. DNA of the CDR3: TGTGCCAGCAGTCGGACGGGGATGAATTCACCCCTCCACTTT. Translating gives CASSRTGMNSPLHF.

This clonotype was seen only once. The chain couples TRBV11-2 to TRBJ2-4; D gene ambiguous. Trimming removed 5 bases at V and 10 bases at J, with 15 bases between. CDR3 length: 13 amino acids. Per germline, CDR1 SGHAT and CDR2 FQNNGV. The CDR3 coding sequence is TGTGCCAGCAGCCCCTCGGACGACCCTATTCAGTACTTC. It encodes CASSPSDDPIQYF.

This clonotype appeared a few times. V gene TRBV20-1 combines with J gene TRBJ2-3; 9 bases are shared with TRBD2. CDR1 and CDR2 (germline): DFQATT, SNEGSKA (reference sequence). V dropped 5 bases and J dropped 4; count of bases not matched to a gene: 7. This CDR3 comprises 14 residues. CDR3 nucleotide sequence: TGCAGTGCTCGCCAGCGGGAGGCGGCAGATACGCAGTATTTT. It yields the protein CSARQREAADTQYF.

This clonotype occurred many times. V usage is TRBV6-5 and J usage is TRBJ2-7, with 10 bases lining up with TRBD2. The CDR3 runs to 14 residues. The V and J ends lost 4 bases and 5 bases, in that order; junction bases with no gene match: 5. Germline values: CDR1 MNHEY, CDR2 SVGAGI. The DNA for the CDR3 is TGTGCCAGCAGTTCGAGCGGGAGGGCCAACGAGCAGTACTTC. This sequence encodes CASSSSGRANEQYF.

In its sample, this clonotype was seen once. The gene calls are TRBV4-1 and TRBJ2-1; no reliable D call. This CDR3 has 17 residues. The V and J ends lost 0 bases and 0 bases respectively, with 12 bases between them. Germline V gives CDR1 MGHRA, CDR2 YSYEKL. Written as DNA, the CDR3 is TGCGCCAGCAGCCAAGATCTGATCGGGTACTCCTACAATGAGCAGTTCTTC. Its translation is CASSQDLIGYSYNEQFF.

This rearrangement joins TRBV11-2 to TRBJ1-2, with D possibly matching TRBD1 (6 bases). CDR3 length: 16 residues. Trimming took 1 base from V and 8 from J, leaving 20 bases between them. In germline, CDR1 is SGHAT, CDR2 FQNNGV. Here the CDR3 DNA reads TGTGCCAGCAGCTTAGGGAAGGCCACGGGGGCGTTGGGCTACACCTTC. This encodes CASSLGKATGALGYTF. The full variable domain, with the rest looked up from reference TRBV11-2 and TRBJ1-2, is EAGVAQSPRYKIIEKRQSVAFWCNPISGHATLYWYQQILGQGPKLLIQFQNNGVVDDSQLPKDRFSAERLKGVDSTLKIQPAKLEDSAVYLCASSLGKATGALGYTFGSGTRLTVV.

The CDR3 DNA follows: TGTGCCAGTAGTATCACGGGCCCGGTGCCCGGCTACACCTTC. This sequence encodes CASSITGPVPGYTF. The chain uses TRBV19 and TRBJ1-2; D remains ambiguous. Germline lookup yields CDR1 LNHDA and CDR2 SQIVND (reference sequence). Trimming left V 3 bases short and J 8 bases short, with 16 bases between. The CDR3 contains 14 residues.

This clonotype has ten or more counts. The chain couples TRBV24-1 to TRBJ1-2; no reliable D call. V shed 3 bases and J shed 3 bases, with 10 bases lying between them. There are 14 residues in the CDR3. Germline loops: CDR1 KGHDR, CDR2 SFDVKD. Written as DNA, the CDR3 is TGTGCCACCAGTGATACGACGAGGTACTATGGCTACACCTTC. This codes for CATSDTTRYYGYTF.

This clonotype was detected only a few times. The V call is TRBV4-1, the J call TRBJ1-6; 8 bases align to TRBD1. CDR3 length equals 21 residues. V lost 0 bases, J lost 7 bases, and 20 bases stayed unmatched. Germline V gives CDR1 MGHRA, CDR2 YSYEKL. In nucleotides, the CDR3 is TGCGCCAGCAGCCAAGAGAAAACGTTAGGGACAGGCCCCTCCACAAATTCACCCCTCCACTTT. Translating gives CASSQEKTLGTGPSTNSPLHF.

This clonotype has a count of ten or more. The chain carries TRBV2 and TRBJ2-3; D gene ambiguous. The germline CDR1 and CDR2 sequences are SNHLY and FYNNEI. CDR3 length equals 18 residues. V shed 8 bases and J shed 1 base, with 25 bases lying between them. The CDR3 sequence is CASVTVIRKEIRTDTQYF. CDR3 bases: TGTGCCAGCGTAACAGTAATCAGGAAGGAGATTCGCACAGATACGCAGTATTTT.

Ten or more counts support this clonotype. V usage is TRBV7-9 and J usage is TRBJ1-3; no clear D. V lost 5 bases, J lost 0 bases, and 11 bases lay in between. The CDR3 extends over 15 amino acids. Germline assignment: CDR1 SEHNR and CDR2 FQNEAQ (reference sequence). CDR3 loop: CASSEVSSSGNTIYF. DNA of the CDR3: TGTGCCAGCAGCGAAGTCTCGAGCTCTGGAAACACCATATATTTT.

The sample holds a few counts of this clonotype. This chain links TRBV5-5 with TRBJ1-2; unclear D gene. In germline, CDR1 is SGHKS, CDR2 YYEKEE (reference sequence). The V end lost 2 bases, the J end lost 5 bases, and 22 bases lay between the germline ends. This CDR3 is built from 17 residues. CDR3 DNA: TGTGCCAGCAGCTTTTCCAGTACCCTACAACGGGTTTATGGCTACACCTTC. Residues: CASSFSSTLQRVYGYTF.